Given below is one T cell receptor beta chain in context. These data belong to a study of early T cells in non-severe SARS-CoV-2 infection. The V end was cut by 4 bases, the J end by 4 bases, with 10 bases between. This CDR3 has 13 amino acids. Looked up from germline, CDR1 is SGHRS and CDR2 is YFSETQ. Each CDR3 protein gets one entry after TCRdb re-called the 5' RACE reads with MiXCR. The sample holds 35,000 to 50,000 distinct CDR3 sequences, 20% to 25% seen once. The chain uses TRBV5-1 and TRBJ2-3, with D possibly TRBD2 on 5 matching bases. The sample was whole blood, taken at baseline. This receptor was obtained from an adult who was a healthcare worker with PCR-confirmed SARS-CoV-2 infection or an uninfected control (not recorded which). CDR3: CASSTGLADTQYF. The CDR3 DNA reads TGCGCCAGCAGCACCGGACTGGCAGATACGCAGTATTTT.